This TCR beta chain came from a study of blood T cell repertoires in COVID-19. The sample holds one count of this clone. The CDR3 is 13 amino acids. With 3 bases removed from V and 7 bases from J, the gap between germline ends came to 12 bases. Produced via immunoSEQ multiplex PCR; TCRdb's table is partial and in-frame only. The data show 300,000 or so clones, 85% seen once. This clonotype was sampled from a woman aged 45-65 years with active or convalescent COVID-19. The source material was peripheral blood. This chain connects TRBV12-3 or TRBV12-4 to TRBJ1-1, with D possibly being TRBD1 (5 bases). The CDR3 protein is CASSLETVYEAFF. For the CDR3, the DNA is TGTGCCAGCAGTTTGGAGACAGTTTATGAAGCTTTCTTT.